What follows is one T cell receptor beta chain and its context. No antigen is known for it. This record belongs to a study of CD8+ T cells in alopecia areata. PBMCs, the starting material, were the source of sorted CD4+ and CD8+ T cells. Points from the study as a whole: Scalp repertoires also include resident alphabeta T cells from normal skin.

V dropped 6 bases and J dropped 3; count of bases not matched to a gene: 7. Germline CDR1 is MNHNS and CDR2 is SASEGT. The CDR3 covers 15 residues. RNA extraction was followed by reverse transcription into cDNA, which acted as the sequencing template. Assay used: immunoSEQ multiplex PCR; TCRdb lists only in-frame clones, some missing. Of more than 150,000 clones in the sample, about 60% were seen once. This rearrangement joins TRBV6-1 to TRBJ1-5, with 8 bases that match TRBD1. Sample: CD4+ T cells sorted from blood, taken at week 0. This receptor was identified in a human donor with alopecia areata. This chain's CDR3 is CASSGSRGLNQPQHF. The CDR3 nucleotides are TGTGCCAGCAGCGGAAGCAGGGGGCTCAATCAGCCCCAGCATTTT.